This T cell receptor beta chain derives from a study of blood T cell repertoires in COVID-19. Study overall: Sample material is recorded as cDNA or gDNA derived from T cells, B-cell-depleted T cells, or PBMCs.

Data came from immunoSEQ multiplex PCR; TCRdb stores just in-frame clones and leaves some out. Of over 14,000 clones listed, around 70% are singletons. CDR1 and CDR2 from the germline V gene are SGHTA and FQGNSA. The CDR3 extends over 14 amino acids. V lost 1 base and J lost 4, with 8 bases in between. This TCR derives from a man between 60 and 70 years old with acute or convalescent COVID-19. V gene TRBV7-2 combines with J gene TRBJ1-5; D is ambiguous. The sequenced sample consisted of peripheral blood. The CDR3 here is CASSLGAGNQPQHF. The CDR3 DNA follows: TGTGCCAGCAGCTTAGGGGCGGGGAATCAGCCCCAGCATTTT. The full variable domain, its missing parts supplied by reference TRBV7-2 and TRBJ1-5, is GAGVSQSPSNKVTEKGKDVELRCDPISGHTALYWYRQSLGQGLEFLIYFQGNSAPDKSGLPSDRFSAERTGGSVSTLTIQRTQQEDSAVYLCASSLGAGNQPQHFGDGTRLSIL.